This T cell receptor beta chain was captured by sequencing in a study of blood T cell repertoires in COVID-19. About the study: Sources were T cells, B-cell-depleted T cells, or PBMCs; the material itself was cDNA or gDNA.

TCRdb's copy holds only in-frame clones and misses some; the assay was immunoSEQ multiplex PCR. The repertoire consists of under 350,000 clones, with about 86% occurring once and the leading ten covering 4% to 5.5%. With 5 bases clipped from V and 4 bases from J, the junction kept 15 bases outside the gene matches. The CDR3 length is 18 residues. Germline V gives CDR1 MNHEY, CDR2 SVGEGT. V is TRBV6-2 or TRBV6-3 and J is TRBJ1-1; 11 positions agree with TRBD1. Sequenced input: PBMCs or T cells enriched from blood (not recorded which). The source of this sequence is a woman aged 40 to 50 with acute COVID-19. The CDR3 region has the DNA TGTGCCAGCAGTCACCGGACAGGGGGCTACGTTAGCGGCACTGAAGCTTTCTTT. It yields the protein CASSHRTGGYVSGTEAFF.